This entry features one T cell receptor beta chain sequence. Its antigen is as yet unknown. This sample stems from a study of cytomegalovirus exposure and HLA in healthy donors. Findings of the study overall: About 180 TCR beta chains were listed as cytomegalovirus-associated.

It was healthy bone marrow donors who served as donors. The CDR3 spans 16 residues. Germline CDR1 is SEHNR and CDR2 is FQNEAQ (reference sequence). V gave up 3 bases and J gave up 1 base; unmatched junction bases: 6. A multiplex PCR was run with 60 Vbeta primers and 13 Jbeta primers. This table comes from immunoSEQ multiplex PCR, and its TCRdb copy is limited to in-frame clones, with some not included. The table lists under 200,000 clones, about three quarters of them singletons. The TCR comes from a woman in her forties in good health and CMV-seropositive. Sequences were obtained from PBMCs. V gene TRBV7-9 combines with J gene TRBJ1-1; 9 bases agree with TRBD1. The DNA for the CDR3 is TGTGCCAGCAGCTTCACAGGGGGCGCGGGGAACACTGAAGCTTTCTTT. This sequence encodes CASSFTGGAGNTEAFF.